The 28 T cell receptor beta chains presented below share a single source sample, sequenced in a study of CD8 T cells in ankylosing spondylitis. In TCRdb, the 5' RACE reads were re-called with MiXCR into one record per CDR3 protein. In the table there are around 180,000 distinct CDR3 sequences, over 10% of which are singletons. Material for sequencing was blood, either unsorted or a sorted T cell fraction (not recorded which). Every receptor here comes from a female donor with ankylosing spondylitis or in good health (not recorded which).

There are many counts of this clonotype. J is TRBJ1-2 and V is TRBV24-1; TRBD1 matches 7 bases. CDR1 and CDR2 from the germline V gene are KGHDR and SFDVKD. The CDR3 is made up of 13 amino acids. V lost 3 bases, J lost 10 bases, and 7 bases stayed unmatched. CDR3 sequence (DNA): TGTGCCACCAGTGATCTACAGGGGAGCGACTACACCTTC. Amino acids: CATSDLQGSDYTF.

At least ten counts were recorded for this clonotype. This chain links TRBV18 with TRBJ2-7; perhaps TRBD2 as D (5 bases). The CDR3 runs 12 residues. The germline V gene has CDR1 KGHSH and CDR2 LQKENI. Deletions cut 2 bases from V and 6 bases from J, with 8 bases between. The chain's CDR3 is CASSPGLLEQYF. CDR3 DNA: TGTGCCAGCTCACCAGGACTGCTCGAGCAGTACTTC.

This clonotype was recorded many times. CDR3: CSAALSYNEQFF. CDR3 sequence (DNA): TGCAGTGCAGCACTTTCCTACAATGAGCAGTTCTTC. The V and J genes are TRBV20-1 and TRBJ2-1; D gene ambiguous. Deletions cut 6 bases from V and 1 base from J, with 7 bases between. The CDR3 consists of 12 residues. CDR1 DFQATT and CDR2 SNEGSKA come from the germline V gene (reference sequence).

The table lists this clonotype with many counts. The genes are TRBV29-1 and TRBJ2-1, with a weak D call TRBD2 (5 bases). Trimming shortened V by 7 bases and J by 9 bases, and 16 bases separated the two germline ends. CDR1 and CDR2 from the germline V gene are SQVTM and ANQGSEA. This CDR3 spans 12 amino acids. The CDR3 DNA reads TGCAGCGCTGGACTCTCCACCACTGAGCAGTTCTTC. It encodes CSAGLSTTEQFF.

This clonotype was recorded many times. The chain recombines TRBV28 with TRBJ2-1; TRBD2 matches at 11 bases. CDR1 is MDHEN, CDR2 SYDVKM, per germline. This CDR3 comprises 16 residues. V gave up 6 bases and J gave up 7 bases; unmatched junction bases: 11. The CDR3 DNA reads as TGTGCCAGCAGCCCCTTTAGCGGGAGGGCCGTGAATGAGCAGTTCTTC. It encodes CASSPFSGRAVNEQFF.

This clonotype was found many times. This chain uses TRBV15 with TRBJ1-4; no firm D call. The germline V gene has CDR1 LNHNV and CDR2 YYDKDF (reference sequence). The CDR3 runs 18 residues. V was trimmed by 0 bases and J by 5 bases, leaving 19 bases between them. This CDR3 is CATSREGGRLLRNEKLFF. The DNA for the CDR3 is TGTGCCACCAGCAGAGAAGGTGGTCGCCTTCTGAGAAATGAAAAACTGTTTTTT. Based on the CDR3 plus reference TRBV15 and TRBJ1-4, the full variable domain is DAMVIQNPRYQVTQFGKPVTLSCSQTLNHNVMYWYQQKSSQAPKLLFHYYDKDFNNEADTPDNFQSRRPNTSFCFLDIRSPGLGDTAMYLCATSREGGRLLRNEKLFFGSGTQLSVL.

This clonotype came up many times. The rearrangement uses TRBV24-1 and TRBJ2-1; 14 bases are shared with TRBD2. The CDR3 totals 16 residues. Germline assignment: CDR1 KGHDR and CDR2 SFDVKD. V gave up 4 bases and J gave up 8 bases; unmatched junction bases: 6. The CDR3, as DNA: TGTGCCACCAGTGACCTGGGACTAGCGGGAGAGGATGAGCAGTTCTTC. It yields the protein CATSDLGLAGEDEQFF.

This clonotype appeared many times. V usage is TRBV27 and J usage is TRBJ2-2; a weak D match, TRBD2 (6 bases). The CDR3 runs 15 residues. The germline V gene encodes CDR1 MNHEY and CDR2 SMNVEV (reference sequence). V lost 6 bases and J lost 6, with 17 bases in between. CDR3 coding DNA: TGTGCCAGCAGCTTCGGGGGACTCCCTCCCGGGGAGCTGTTTTTT. As protein: CASSFGGLPPGELFF.

The table lists this clonotype with many counts. The genes are TRBV20-1 and TRBJ1-1; weak D call: TRBD1 (5 bases). With 5 bases removed from V and 4 bases from J, the gap between germline ends came to 23 bases. This CDR3 region has 16 residues. From germline, CDR1 is DFQATT and CDR2 SNEGSKA (reference sequence). This chain's CDR3 is CSAFHSGGVILTEAFF. The CDR3 DNA follows: TGCAGTGCTTTTCACTCCGGAGGGGTCATCCTCACTGAAGCTTTCTTT.

This clonotype was seen repeatedly, ten times or more. The chain uses TRBV4-1 and TRBJ1-1, with no clear D. Germline CDR1 is MGHRA and CDR2 is YSYEKL. This CDR3 comprises 15 residues. V gave up 0 bases and J gave up 1 base, with 9 bases separating them. The CDR3 sequence is CASSQDLGSNTEAFF. The CDR3 DNA sequence: TGCGCCAGCAGCCAAGATCTGGGATCGAACACTGAAGCTTTCTTT.

With respect to this clonotype: The junction does not match germline at one end; this may be a read error. This chain connects TRBV4-3 to TRBJ1-5, with no clear D. CDR1 and CDR2 from the germline V gene are LGHNA and YSLEER. The CDR3 has 15 residues. CDR3 loop: CTSSQISGGNQPQHF. The DNA of the CDR3 is TGCACCAGCAGCCAAATATCCGGGGGCAATCAGCCCCAGCATTTT.

This clonotype was recorded at least ten times. The J gene is TRBJ2-3, the V gene TRBV12-3 or TRBV12-4, with TRBD1 matching 7 bases. Trimming at V came to 8 bases and at J to 0 bases, leaving 5 bases not matched to a gene. CDR3 size: 14 residues. CDR3 in DNA: TGTGCCAGCTTACCGACAGGGAGCACAGATACGCAGTATTTT. It specifies CASLPTGSTDTQYF.

The table lists this clonotype with a few counts. This rearrangement joins TRBV7-6 to TRBJ2-3; 10 bases agree with TRBD2. Unmatched junction bases numbered 5, after V lost 3 bases and J lost 2 bases. This CDR3 comprises 16 residues. Germline loops: CDR1 SGHVS, CDR2 FNYEAQ. The CDR3 nucleotides are TGTGCCAGCAGCTTGACCAGCGGGAGGGCCACAGATACGCAGTATTTT. Its protein product is CASSLTSGRATDTQYF.

This clonotype was detected ten times or more. The CDR3, as DNA: TGCAGTGCCGCGCTAGCGGGAGGGGTGTACAATGAGCAGTTCTTC. Translated, it gives CSAALAGGVYNEQFF. The chain uses TRBV20-1 and TRBJ2-1; 12 bases are a match to TRBD2. The V and J ends lost 6 bases and 4 bases, in that order; junction bases with no gene match: 7. Germline V CDR1 and CDR2: DFQATT, SNEGSKA (reference sequence). The CDR3 consists of 15 residues.

In this sample, this clonotype turned up many times. The V and J genes are TRBV20-1 and TRBJ2-1; TRBD2 agrees at 10 bases. The CDR3 contains 17 residues. Germline assignment: CDR1 DFQATT and CDR2 SNEGSKA (reference sequence). Losses at the gene ends were 6 bases for V and 1 base for J; bases not matched to a gene: 12. The CDR3 DNA sequence: TGCAGTGCCAATCCCACTAGCGGGAAGTCTTCCTACAATGAGCAGTTCTTC. Residues: CSANPTSGKSSYNEQFF.

Points on this clonotype: At one of its ends the junction is not consistent with the germline gene, which may arise from a read error. The chain's CDR3 is CAGSSRPGNSPLHF. CDR3 DNA sequence: TGTGCCGGCAGTTCCCGGCCGGGGAATTCACCCCTCCACTTT. The gene calls are TRBV25-1 and TRBJ1-6; D gene unclear. The CDR3 extends over 14 amino acids. Germline values: CDR1 MGHDK, CDR2 SYGVNS.

In its sample, this clonotype was seen many times. The CDR3 nucleotides read TGTGCCAGCAGCTCTCAGAGGGACACTGAAGCTTTCTTT. Residues: CASSSQRDTEAFF. The chain has TRBV7-2 and TRBJ1-1, with D hard to call. Germline lookup yields CDR1 SGHTA and CDR2 FQGNSA. V was pared by 4 bases and J by 3 bases, with 9 bases between. This CDR3 has 13 amino acids.

This chain links TRBV20-1 with TRBJ2-7; D not certain. The CDR3 totals 13 residues. The ends were cut back, 4 bases at V and 3 bases at J, with 13 bases in the middle. Germline V gene lookup returns CDR1 DFQATT and CDR2 SNEGSKA (reference sequence). The CDR3 DNA sequence: TGCAGTGCTAATAGTGGAACATACTACGAGCAGTACTTC. Its translation is CSANSGTYYEQYF.

Remarks on this clonotype: At one boundary the junction diverges from the germline segment, which might be a read error. V and J are TRBV27 and TRBJ1-4; D remains unclear. Germline-derived CDR1 and CDR2 are MNHEY and SMNVEV (reference sequence). The CDR3 has 14 residues. CDR3 loop: CASSTRNTNENLFF. The CDR3 DNA is TGTGCCAGCAGCACCAGGAATACTAATGAAAACCTGTTTTTT.

The sample holds a few counts of this clonotype. V gene TRBV10-3 combines with J gene TRBJ2-1; 9 nucleotides align to TRBD1. The CDR3 spans 16 residues. From germline, CDR1 is ENHRY and CDR2 SYGVKD. V was clipped by 6 bases and J by 0 bases; unmatched bases: 6. The CDR3 loop is CAISGTGKSSYNEQFF. Written as DNA, the CDR3 is TGTGCCATCAGCGGGACAGGGAAGAGCTCCTACAATGAGCAGTTCTTC.

This clonotype was counted at least ten times. The chain is built from TRBV15 and TRBJ2-7, with D uncertain. The CDR3 has 15 residues. V lost 1 base to trimming and J lost 3 bases, with 13 bases between them. Germline V gene data show CDR1 as LNHNV and CDR2 as YYDKDF (reference sequence). In DNA form, the CDR3 reads TGTGCCACCAGCAGAGCCCGGTCGGACGACTACGAGCAGTACTTC. Protein: CATSRARSDDYEQYF. The full variable domain, its missing parts supplied by reference TRBV15 and TRBJ2-7, is DAMVIQNPRYQVTQFGKPVTLSCSQTLNHNVMYWYQQKSSQAPKLLFHYYDKDFNNEADTPDNFQSRRPNTSFCFLDIRSPGLGDTAMYLCATSRARSDDYEQYFGPGTRLTVT.

This clonotype was seen repeatedly, ten times or more. V usage is TRBV7-9 and J usage is TRBJ1-4, with a weak D call TRBD1 (5 bases). The CDR3 totals 15 residues. Germline lookup yields CDR1 SEHNR and CDR2 FQNEAQ (reference sequence). Trimming removed 2 bases from V and 5 bases from J, with 12 bases in between. CDR3 coding DNA: TGTGCCAGCAGCTTACTTCAGGGTGGAAATGAAAAACTGTTTTTT. It encodes CASSLLQGGNEKLFF.

In its sample, this clonotype was seen a few times. The chain carries TRBV7-9 and TRBJ1-2; D is perhaps TRBD1 (5 bases). Germline loops: CDR1 SEHNR, CDR2 FQNEAQ (reference sequence). The CDR3 has 14 amino acids. V lost 5 bases and J 3 bases, leaving 13 bases between the germline ends. CDR3 coding DNA: TGTGCCAGCAGCCGCCCACCGACAGACTATGGCTACACCTTC. It encodes CASSRPPTDYGYTF.

This rearrangement joins TRBV5-1 to TRBJ2-1; weak D call: TRBD2 (5 bases). The germline CDR1 and CDR2 sequences are SGHRS and YFSETQ. The CDR3 runs 13 residues. V was cut by 0 bases and J by 10 bases, with 11 bases left in between. The CDR3 protein is CASSLAVEGEQFF. The CDR3 DNA is TGCGCCAGCAGCTTGGCCGTAGAGGGAGAGCAGTTCTTC.

As for this clonotype: Just one base apart from a much larger clone, this may be a read error. In this CDR3 the conserved last residue, phenylalanine or tryptophan, is missing, so a read error is likely. The chain recombines TRBV5-1 with TRBJ1-4; 8 bases map to TRBD1. Germline CDR1 SGHRS, CDR2 YFSETQ. The CDR3 covers 17 residues. Germline trimming cut 4 bases from V and 0 bases from J; bases unmatched to any gene: 8. CDR3 sequence: CASSDDRGLATNEKLFL. The CDR3 nucleotides are TGCGCCAGCAGCGACGACAGGGGACTTGCAACTAATGAAAAACTGTTTCTT.

With regard to this clonotype: With a much larger clone just one base away, this may be a read error. The rearrangement joins TRBV28 to TRBJ2-5, with D tentatively TRBD2 (5 bases). Germline loops: CDR1 MDHEN, CDR2 SYDVKM. The CDR3 has 14 amino acids. Trimming removed 2 bases from V and 7 bases from J, with 14 bases in between. The CDR3 DNA sequence: TGTGCCAGCAGTTTAAGCCCCTTAGGAGGGACCCAGTACTTC. It specifies CASSLSPLGGTQYF.

The rearrangement joins TRBV2 to TRBJ1-5; no definite D call. Trimming stripped 9 bases from V and 3 bases from J, with 15 bases between. Germline values: CDR1 SNHLY, CDR2 FYNNEI. The CDR3 extends over 14 amino acids. CDR3 nucleotides: TGTGCCAGTGCGTCTAGGGTGGCCAATCAGCCCCAGCATTTT. Its protein is CASASRVANQPQHF. The full variable domain, its missing parts supplied by reference TRBV2 and TRBJ1-5, is EPEVTQTPSHQVTQMGQEVILRCVPISNHLYFYWYRQILGQKVEFLVSFYNNEISEKSEIFDDQFSVERPDGSNFTLKIRSTKLEDSAMYFCASASRVANQPQHFGDGTRLSIL.

The CDR3 nucleotides read TGTGCCAGCAGTTTGGGAGGAACTGGCTACACCTTC. The encoded protein is CASSLGGTGYTF. V gene TRBV27 combines with J gene TRBJ1-2; no clear D gene. CDR3 length equals 12 residues. The germline V gene encodes CDR1 MNHEY and CDR2 SMNVEV (reference sequence). The ends were cut back, 3 bases at V and 7 bases at J, with 9 bases in the middle.